The T cell receptor beta chain under discussion was sequenced for a study of cytomegalovirus exposure and HLA in healthy donors. PCR used 60 Vbeta primers and 13 Jbeta primers. Profiling relied on immunoSEQ multiplex PCR, and the TCRdb table lists in-frame clones only, not all of them. The sample lists 170,000 or so clones, around 81% occurring once. The germline V gene has CDR1 WSHSY and CDR2 SAAADI. The J segment lost 8 bases and the V segment lost 6 bases, leaving 12 bases of the junction unmatched. The length of the CDR3 is 16 residues. A remark on this clone: Its specificity is unknown.

General study points: According to a later analysis, donors in an Asian-associated ancestry cluster reportedly had fewer N-insertions than the roughly 720-donor mean. When presence/absence was analysed, sequencing depth was taken to be roughly uniform across donors. Among TCR beta chains, those listed as cytomegalovirus-associated numbered over 150. Segments of the TCR beta V type were, in most cases, productive about 87% or about 30% of the time in an earlier analysis.

V and J are TRBV10-2 and TRBJ2-1; 11 bases map to TRBD2. The TCR originated in a young woman in good health and CMV-seronegative. Specimen: PBMCs. This CDR3 reads CASSPGTSGRGYEQFF. In DNA form, the CDR3 reads TGCGCCAGCAGCCCCGGGACTAGCGGCCGCGGCTATGAGCAGTTCTTC.